This T cell receptor (beta chain) was sequenced in a study of T cell repertoires in cytomegalovirus infection. Findings of the study overall: HLA-C-restricted CMV-specific TCR beta clonotypes prevailed in the ex vivo response.

TCRdb re-derived calls from the reads in MiXCR, one entry per CDR3 protein. The table includes fewer than 700,000 distinct CDR3 sequences, more than 20% detected once. Trimming removed 3 bases at V and 7 bases at J, with 13 bases between. The CDR3 totals 13 residues. This clonotype was detected a few times. Its antigen is undetermined. The chain couples TRBV12-3 or TRBV12-4 to TRBJ2-7; D is uncertain. The sequenced sample consisted of CD8+ T cells from PBMCs. The TCR originated in a human donor in good health (CMV status not recorded). Some clones in this sample may be carry-over from other donors' samples. Written as DNA, the CDR3 is TGTGCCAGCAGTTTCAACGGGTTAAGTGAGCAGTACGTC. Protein sequence: CASSFNGLSEQYV.